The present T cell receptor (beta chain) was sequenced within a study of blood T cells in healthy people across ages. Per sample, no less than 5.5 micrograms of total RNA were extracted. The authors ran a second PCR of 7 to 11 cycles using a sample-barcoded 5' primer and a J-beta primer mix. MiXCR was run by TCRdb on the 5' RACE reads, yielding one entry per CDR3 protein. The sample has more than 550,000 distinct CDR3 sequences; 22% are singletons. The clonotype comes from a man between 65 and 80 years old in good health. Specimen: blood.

The CDR3 sequence: CASSPRISADTQYF. DNA of the CDR3: TGTGCCAGCAGTCCAAGAATTAGCGCAGATACGCAGTATTTT. The chain employs TRBV12-3 or TRBV12-4 and TRBJ2-3, with a weak D call TRBD2 (5 bases). V shed 5 bases and J shed 4 bases, with 13 bases lying between them. The CDR3 spans 14 residues.